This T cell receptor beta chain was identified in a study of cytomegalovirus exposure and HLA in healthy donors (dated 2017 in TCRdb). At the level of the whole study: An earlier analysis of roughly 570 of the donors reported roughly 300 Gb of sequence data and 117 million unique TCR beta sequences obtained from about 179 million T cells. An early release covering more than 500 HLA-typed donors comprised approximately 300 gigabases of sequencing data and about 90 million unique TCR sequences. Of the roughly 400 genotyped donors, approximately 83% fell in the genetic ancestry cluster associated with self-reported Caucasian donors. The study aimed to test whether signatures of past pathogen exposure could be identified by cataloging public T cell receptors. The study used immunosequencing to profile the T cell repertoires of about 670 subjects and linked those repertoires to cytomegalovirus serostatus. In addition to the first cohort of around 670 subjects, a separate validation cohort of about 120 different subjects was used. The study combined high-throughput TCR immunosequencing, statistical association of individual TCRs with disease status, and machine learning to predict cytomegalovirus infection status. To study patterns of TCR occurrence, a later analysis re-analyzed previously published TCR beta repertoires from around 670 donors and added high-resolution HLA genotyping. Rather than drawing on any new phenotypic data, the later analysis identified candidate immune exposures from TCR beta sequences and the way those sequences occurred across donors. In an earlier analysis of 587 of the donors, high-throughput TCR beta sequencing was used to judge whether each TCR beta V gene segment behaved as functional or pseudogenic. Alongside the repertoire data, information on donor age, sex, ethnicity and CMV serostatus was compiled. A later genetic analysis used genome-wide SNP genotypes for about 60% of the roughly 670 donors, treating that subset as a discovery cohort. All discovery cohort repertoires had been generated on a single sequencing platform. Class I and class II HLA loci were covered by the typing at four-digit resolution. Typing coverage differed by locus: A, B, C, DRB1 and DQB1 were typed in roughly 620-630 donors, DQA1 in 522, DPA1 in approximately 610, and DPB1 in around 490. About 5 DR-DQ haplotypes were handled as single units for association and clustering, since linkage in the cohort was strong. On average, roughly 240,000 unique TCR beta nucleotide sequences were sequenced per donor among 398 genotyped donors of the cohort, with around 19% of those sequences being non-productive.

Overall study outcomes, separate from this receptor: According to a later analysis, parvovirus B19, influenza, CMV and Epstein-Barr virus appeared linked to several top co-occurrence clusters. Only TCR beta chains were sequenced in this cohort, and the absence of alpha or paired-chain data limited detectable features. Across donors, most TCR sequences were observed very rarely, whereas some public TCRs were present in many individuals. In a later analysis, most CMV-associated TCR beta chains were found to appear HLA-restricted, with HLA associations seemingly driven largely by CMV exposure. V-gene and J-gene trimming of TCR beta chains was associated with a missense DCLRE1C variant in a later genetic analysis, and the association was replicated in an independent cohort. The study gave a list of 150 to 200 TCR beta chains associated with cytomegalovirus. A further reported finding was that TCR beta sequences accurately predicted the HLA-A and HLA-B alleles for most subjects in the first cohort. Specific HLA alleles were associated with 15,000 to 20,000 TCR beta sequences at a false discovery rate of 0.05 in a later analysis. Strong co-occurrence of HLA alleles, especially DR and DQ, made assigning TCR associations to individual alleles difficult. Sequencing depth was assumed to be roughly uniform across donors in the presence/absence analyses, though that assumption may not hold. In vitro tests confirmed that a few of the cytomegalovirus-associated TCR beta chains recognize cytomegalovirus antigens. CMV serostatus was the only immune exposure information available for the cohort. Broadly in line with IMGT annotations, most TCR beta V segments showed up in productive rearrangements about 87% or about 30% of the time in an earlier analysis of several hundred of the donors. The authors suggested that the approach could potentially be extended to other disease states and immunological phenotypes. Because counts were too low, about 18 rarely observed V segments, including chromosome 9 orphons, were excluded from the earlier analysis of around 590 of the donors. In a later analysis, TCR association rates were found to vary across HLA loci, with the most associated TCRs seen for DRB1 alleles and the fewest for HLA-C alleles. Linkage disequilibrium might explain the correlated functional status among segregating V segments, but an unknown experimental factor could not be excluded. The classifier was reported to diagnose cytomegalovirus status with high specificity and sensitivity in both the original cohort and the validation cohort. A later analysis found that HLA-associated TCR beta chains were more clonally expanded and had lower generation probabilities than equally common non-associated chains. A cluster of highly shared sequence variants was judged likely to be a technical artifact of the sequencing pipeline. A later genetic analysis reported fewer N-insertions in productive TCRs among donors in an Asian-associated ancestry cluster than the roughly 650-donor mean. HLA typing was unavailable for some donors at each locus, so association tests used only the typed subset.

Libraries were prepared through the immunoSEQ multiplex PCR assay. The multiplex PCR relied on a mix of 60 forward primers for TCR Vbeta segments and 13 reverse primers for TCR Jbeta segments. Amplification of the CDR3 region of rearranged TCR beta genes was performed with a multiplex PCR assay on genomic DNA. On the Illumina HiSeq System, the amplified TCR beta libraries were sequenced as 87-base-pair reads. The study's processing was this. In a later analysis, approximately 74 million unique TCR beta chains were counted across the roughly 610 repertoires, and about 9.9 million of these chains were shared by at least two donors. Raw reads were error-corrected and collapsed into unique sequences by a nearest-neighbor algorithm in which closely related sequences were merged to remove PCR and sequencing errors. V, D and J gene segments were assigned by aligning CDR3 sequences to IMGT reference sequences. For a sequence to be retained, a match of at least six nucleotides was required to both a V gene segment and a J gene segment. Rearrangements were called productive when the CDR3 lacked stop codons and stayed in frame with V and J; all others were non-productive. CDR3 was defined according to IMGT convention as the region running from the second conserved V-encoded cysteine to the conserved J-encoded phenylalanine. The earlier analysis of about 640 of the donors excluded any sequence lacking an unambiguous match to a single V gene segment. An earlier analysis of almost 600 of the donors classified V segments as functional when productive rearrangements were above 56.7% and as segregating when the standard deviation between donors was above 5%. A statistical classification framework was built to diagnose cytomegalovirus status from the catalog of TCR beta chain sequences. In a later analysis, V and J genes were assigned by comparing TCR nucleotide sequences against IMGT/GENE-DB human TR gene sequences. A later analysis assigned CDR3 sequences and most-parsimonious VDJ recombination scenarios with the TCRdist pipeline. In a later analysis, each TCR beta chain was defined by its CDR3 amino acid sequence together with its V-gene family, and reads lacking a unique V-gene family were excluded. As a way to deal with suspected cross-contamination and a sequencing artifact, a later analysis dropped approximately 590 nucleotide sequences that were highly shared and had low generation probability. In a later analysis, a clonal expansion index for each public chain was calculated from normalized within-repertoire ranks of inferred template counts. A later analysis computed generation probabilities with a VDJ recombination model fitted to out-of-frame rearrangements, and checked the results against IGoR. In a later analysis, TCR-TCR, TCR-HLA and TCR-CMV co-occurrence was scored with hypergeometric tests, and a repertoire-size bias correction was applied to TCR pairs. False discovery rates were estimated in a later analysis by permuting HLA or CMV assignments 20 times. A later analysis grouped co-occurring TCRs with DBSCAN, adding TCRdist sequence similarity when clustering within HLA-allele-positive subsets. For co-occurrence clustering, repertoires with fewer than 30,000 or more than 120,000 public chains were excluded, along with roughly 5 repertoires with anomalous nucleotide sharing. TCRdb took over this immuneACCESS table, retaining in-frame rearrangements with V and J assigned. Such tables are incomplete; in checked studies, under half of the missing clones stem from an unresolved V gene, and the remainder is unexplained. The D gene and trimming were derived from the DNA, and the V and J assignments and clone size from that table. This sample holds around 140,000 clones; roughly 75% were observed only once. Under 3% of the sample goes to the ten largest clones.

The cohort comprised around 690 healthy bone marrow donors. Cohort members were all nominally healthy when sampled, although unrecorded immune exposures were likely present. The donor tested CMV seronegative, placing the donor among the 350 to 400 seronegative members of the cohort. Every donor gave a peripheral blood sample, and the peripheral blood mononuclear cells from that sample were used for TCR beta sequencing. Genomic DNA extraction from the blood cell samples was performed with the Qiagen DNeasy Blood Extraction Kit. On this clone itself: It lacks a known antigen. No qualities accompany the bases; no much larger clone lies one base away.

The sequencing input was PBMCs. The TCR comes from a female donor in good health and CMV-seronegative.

The DNA is TGCGCCAGCAGCCAGGGACAGTTCTATGGCTACACCTTC. This translates into CASSQGQFYGYTF. The V gene is TRBV5-1 and the J gene is TRBJ1-2, with 7 bases aligning to TRBD1. The CDR3 goes from the cysteine to the phenylalanine over 13 residues. Only CDR3 DNA is held: 39 bases, read in frame from base 1. Based on the germline V gene, the CDR1 and CDR2 sequences are SGHRS and YFSETQ. The germline V and J ends show losses of 4 bases and 4 bases respectively, and no gene match explains 4 bases of the junction.